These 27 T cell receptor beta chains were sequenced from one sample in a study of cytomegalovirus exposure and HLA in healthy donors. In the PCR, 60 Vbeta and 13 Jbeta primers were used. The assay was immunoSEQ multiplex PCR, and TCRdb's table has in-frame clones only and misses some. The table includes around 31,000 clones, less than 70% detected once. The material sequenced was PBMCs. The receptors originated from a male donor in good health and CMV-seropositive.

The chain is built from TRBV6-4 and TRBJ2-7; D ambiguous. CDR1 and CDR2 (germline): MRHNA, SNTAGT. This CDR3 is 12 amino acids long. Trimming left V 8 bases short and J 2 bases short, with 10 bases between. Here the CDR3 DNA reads TGTGCCAGCCCCAACGAGCCCTACGAGCAGTACTTC. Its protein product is CASPNEPYEQYF.

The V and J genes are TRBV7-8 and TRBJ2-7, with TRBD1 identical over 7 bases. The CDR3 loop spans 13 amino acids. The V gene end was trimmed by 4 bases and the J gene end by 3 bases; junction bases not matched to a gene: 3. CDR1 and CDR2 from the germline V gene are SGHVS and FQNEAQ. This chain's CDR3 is CASSSGDSYEQYF. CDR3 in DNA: TGTGCCAGCAGCTCCGGGGACAGCTACGAGCAGTACTTC.

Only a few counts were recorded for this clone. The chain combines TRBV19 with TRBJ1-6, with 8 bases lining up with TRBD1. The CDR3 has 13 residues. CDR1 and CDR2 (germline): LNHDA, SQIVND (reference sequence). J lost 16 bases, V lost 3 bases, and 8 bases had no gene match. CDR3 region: CASSIPGTGKLHF. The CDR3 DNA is TGTGCCAGTAGTATCCCCGGGACAGGAAAGCTCCACTTT.

The CDR3 reads CASSLSGTSTDTQYF. As DNA, the CDR3 is TGCGCCAGCAGCCTCAGCGGGACTAGCACAGATACGCAGTATTTT. The chain employs TRBV5-1 and TRBJ2-3, with 7 bases identical to TRBD2. Unmatched junction bases numbered 5, after V lost 4 bases and J lost 0 bases. From germline, CDR1 is SGHRS and CDR2 YFSETQ. The CDR3 extends over 15 amino acids.

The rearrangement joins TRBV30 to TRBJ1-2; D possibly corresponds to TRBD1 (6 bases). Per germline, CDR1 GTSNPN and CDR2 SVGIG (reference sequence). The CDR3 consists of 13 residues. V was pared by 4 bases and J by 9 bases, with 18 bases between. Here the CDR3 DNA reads TGTGCCTGGAATCAAAACTTTAGGGGGAGCTACACCTTC. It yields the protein CAWNQNFRGSYTF.

The CDR3 region is CASKQQMNTEAFF. The CDR3 DNA follows: TGTGCCAGCAAGCAACAGATGAACACTGAAGCTTTCTTT. The V call is TRBV2, the J call TRBJ1-1; D remains unclear. CDR1 is SNHLY, CDR2 FYNNEI, per germline. V dropped 7 bases and J dropped 0 bases, with 9 bases sitting between them. CDR3 size: 13 residues.

CDR3 coding DNA: TGCGCCAGCAGCCAAGACGGGACACCCTTTAACTATGGCTACACCTTC. Translating it yields CASSQDGTPFNYGYTF. This chain links TRBV4-1 with TRBJ1-2; D is possibly TRBD1 (6 bases). The CDR3 length is 16 residues. Deletions cut 0 bases from V and 1 base from J, with 12 bases between. The germline CDR1 and CDR2 sequences are MGHRA and YSYEKL.

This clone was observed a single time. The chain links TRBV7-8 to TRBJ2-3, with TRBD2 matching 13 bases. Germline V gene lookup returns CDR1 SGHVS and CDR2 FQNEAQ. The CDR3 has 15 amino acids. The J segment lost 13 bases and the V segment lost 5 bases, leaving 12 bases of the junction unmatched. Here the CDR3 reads CASSPGLAGPYKEYF. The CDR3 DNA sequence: TGTGCCAGCAGCCCGGGACTAGCGGGGCCCTATAAGGAGTATTTT.

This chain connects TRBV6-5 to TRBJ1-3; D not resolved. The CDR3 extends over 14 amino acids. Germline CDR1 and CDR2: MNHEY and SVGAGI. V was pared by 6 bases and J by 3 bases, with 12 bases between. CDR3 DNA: TGTGCCAGCAGGAACCAACTCGTTGGAAACACCATATATTTT. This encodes CASRNQLVGNTIYF.

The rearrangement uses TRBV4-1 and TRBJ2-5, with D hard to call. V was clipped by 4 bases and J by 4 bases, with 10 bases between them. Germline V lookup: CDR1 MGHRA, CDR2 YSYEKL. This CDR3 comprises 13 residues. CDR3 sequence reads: CASSPYTGETQYF. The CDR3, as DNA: TGCGCCAGCAGCCCGTATACGGGAGAGACCCAGTACTTC.

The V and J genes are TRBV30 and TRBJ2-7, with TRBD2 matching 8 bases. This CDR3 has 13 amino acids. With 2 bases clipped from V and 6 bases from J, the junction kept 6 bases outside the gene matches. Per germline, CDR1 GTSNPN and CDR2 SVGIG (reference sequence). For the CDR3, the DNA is TGTGCCTGGAGTCAAGCCGGGACTAGCGAGCAGTACTTC. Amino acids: CAWSQAGTSEQYF.

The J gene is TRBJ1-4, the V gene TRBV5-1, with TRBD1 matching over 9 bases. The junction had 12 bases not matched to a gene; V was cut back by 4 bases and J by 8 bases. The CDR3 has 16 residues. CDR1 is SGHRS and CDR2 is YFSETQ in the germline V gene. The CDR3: CASSLNVQGAREKLFF. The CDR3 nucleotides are TGCGCCAGCAGCCTGAATGTACAGGGGGCACGAGAAAAACTGTTTTTT.

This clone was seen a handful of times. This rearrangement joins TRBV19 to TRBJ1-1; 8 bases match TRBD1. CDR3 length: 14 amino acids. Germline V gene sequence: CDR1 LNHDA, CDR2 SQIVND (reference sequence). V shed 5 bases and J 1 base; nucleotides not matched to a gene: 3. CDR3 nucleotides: TGTGCCAGTAGTTTTGGACAGGGGAACACTGAAGCTTTCTTT. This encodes CASSFGQGNTEAFF.

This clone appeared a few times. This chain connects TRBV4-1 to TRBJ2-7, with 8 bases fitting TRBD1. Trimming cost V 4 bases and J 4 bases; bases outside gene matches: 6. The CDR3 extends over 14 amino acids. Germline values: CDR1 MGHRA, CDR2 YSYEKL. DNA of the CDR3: TGCGCCAGCAGCCCATGGACAGGGCCTTACGAGCAGTACTTC. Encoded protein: CASSPWTGPYEQYF.

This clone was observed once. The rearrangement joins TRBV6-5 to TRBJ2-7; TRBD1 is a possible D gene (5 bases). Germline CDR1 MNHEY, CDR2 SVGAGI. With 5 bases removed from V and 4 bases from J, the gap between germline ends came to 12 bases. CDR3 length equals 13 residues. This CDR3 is CASSGVTGYEQYF. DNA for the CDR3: TGTGCCAGCAGTGGCGTAACAGGTTACGAGCAGTACTTC.

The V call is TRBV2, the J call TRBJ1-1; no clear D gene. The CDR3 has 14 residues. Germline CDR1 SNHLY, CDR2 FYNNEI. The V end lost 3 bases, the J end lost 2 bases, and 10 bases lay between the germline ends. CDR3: CASSERQLNTEAFF. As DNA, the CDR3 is TGTGCCAGCAGTGAGAGGCAGCTAAACACTGAAGCTTTCTTT.

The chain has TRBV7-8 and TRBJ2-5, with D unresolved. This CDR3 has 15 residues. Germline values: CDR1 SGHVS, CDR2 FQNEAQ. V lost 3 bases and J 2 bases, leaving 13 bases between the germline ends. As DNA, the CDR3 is TGTGCCAGCAGCTTTAGCCTAGGCTCACAAGAGACCCAGTACTTC. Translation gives CASSFSLGSQETQYF.

In DNA, the CDR3 is TGCGCCAGCAGCTCTTCGGGGATCACAGATACGCAGTATTTT. Amino acids: CASSSSGITDTQYF. V gene TRBV5-1 combines with J gene TRBJ2-3; TRBD2 might be the D (5 bases). Between the trimmed V and J ends, which lost 3 bases and 2 bases, there was a span of 10 bases. This CDR3 is built from 14 residues. The germline V gene has CDR1 SGHRS and CDR2 YFSETQ.

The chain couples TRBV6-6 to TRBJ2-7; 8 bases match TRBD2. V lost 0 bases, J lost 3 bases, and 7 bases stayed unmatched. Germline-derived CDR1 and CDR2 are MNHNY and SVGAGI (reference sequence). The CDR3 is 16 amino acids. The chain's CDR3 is CASSYSIPAGGYEQYF. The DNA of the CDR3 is TGTGCCAGCAGTTACTCGATCCCCGCGGGGGGCTACGAGCAGTACTTC.

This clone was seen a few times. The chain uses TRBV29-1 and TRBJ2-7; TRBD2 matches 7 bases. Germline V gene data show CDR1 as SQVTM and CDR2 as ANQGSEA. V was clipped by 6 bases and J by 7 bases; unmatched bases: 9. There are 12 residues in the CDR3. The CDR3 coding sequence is TGCAGCGTCCTGGGCTCAGCGGGGGAGCAGTACTTC. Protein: CSVLGSAGEQYF.

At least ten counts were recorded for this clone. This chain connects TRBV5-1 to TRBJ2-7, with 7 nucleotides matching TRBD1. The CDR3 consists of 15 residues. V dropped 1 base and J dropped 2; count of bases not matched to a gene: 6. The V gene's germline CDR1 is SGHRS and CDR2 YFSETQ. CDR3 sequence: CASSLIGDSTYEQYF. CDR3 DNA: TGCGCCAGCAGCTTGATTGGGGACAGTACCTACGAGCAGTACTTC.

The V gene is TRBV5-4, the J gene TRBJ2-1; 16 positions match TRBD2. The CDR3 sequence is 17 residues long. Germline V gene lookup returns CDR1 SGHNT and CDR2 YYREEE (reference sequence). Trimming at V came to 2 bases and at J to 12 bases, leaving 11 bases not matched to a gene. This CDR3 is CASSLAAGTSGRAGQFF. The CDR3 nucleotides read TGTGCCAGCAGCTTAGCCGCCGGGACTAGCGGGAGGGCCGGGCAGTTCTTC.

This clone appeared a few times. The CDR3 DNA follows: TGTGCCAGCAGTTTCTCGGACAGGGCCTACTATGGCTACACCTTC. It specifies CASSFSDRAYYGYTF. The chain employs TRBV6-5 and TRBJ1-2; TRBD1 matches at 8 bases. Losses at the gene ends were 4 bases for V and 3 bases for J; bases not matched to a gene: 7. Germline assignment: CDR1 MNHEY and CDR2 SVGAGI. The CDR3 consists of 15 residues.

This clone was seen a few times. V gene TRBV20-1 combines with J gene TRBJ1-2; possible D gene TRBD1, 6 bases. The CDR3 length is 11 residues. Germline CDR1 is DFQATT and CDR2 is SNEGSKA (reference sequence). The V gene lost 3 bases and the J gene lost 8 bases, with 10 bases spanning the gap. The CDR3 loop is CSARPGEGYTF. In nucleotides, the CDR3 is TGCAGTGCTAGGCCAGGGGAGGGCTACACCTTC.

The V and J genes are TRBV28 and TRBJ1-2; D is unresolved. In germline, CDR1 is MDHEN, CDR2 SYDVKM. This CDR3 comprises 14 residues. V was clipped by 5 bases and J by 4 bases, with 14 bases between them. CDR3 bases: TGTGCCAGCAGTGGCCCGCGGCTCAGCTATGGCTACACCTTC. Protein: CASSGPRLSYGYTF.

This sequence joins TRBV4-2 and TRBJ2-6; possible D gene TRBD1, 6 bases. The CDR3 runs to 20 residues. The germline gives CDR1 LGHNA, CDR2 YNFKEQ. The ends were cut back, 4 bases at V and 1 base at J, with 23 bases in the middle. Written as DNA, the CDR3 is TGTGCCAGCAGCCCGAGACGAGGACAGAGCGACCCGTCTGGGGCCAACGTCCTGACTTTC. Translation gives CASSPRRGQSDPSGANVLTF.

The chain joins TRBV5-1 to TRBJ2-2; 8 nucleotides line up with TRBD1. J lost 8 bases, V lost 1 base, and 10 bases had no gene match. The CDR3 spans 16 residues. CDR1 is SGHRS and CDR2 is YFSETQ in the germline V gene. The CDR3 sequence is CASSLISDRGGGELFF. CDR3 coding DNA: TGCGCCAGCAGCTTGATTTCCGACAGGGGTGGAGGGGAGCTGTTTTTT.